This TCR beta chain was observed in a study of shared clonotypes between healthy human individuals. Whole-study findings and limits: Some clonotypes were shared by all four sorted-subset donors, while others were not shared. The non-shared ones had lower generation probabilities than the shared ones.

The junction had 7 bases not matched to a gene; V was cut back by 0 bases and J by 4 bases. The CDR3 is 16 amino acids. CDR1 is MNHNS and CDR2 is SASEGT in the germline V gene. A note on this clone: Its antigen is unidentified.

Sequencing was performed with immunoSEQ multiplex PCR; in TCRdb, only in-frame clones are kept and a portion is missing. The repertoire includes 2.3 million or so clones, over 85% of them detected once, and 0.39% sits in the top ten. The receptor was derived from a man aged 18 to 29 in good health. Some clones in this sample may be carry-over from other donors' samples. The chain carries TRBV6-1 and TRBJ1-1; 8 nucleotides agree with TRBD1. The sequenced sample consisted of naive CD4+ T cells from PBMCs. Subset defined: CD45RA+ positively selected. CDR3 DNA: TGTGCCAGCAGTGAAGCGCTGGGCAGGGGGCCCACTGAAGCTTTCTTT. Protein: CASSEALGRGPTEAFF.